These 3 T cell receptor beta chains came from one sample sequenced in a study of cytomegalovirus exposure and HLA in healthy donors. TCRdb keeps only in-frame clones here, not all; method: immunoSEQ multiplex PCR. The sample includes about 200,000 clones, around 80% seen only once; the top ten take roughly 13%. Sample: PBMCs. These TCRs come from a woman between 25 and 40 years old in good health and CMV-seropositive.

The V gene is TRBV7-9, the J gene TRBJ1-1, with D tentatively TRBD1 (6 bases). The CDR3 runs 14 residues. Germline V gene data show CDR1 as SEHNR and CDR2 as FQNEAQ (reference sequence). V lost 6 bases and J lost 3, with 14 bases in between. CDR3 bases: TGTGCCAGCAGGCCCTACAGGGCCGACACTGAAGCTTTCTTT. It is translated as CASRPYRADTEAFF. The full variable domain, rest sourced from reference TRBV7-9 and TRBJ1-1, is DTGVSQNPRHKITKRGQNVTFRCDPISEHNRLYWYRQTLGQGPEFLTYFQNEAQLEKSRLLSDRFSAERPKGSFSTLEIQRTEQGDSAMYLCASRPYRADTEAFFGQGTRLTVV.

This chain uses TRBV28 with TRBJ2-7; 10 bases map to TRBD2. CDR1 MDHEN and CDR2 SYDVKM come from the germline V gene. The CDR3 covers 14 residues. V shed 5 bases, J shed 4 bases, and the junction held 5 bases outside the gene matches. This CDR3 reads CASSLSSGSYEQYF. For the CDR3, the DNA is TGTGCCAGCAGTCTCTCTAGCGGGAGTTACGAGCAGTACTTC.

The chain recombines TRBV6-5 with TRBJ2-3; possibly TRBD2 for D (6 bases). CDR1 is MNHEY, CDR2 SVGAGI, per germline. The V end was cut by 7 bases, the J end by 5 bases, with 16 bases between. The CDR3 contains 14 residues. CDR3 in amino acids: CASKEAGSRDTQYF. DNA of the CDR3: TGTGCCAGCAAGGAGGCGGGGTCTCGAGATACGCAGTATTTT.